The TCR beta chain described here comes from a study of shared clonotypes between healthy human individuals. On the study more broadly: CD4 naive cells filled three plates per donor, CD4 memory three, CD8 naive two and CD8 memory one. Study-level findings and limits: An expected dependence of interdonor clonotype sharing on sequencing depth was noted.

Adult donors, all healthy and HIV-negative, had no recent acute infections or vaccinations. Notes on this clone: Antigen unknown.

Produced via immunoSEQ multiplex PCR; TCRdb's table is partial and in-frame only. The sample has approximately 2.3 million clones; just over 90% are singletons. CDR1 is MNHEY, CDR2 SVGAGI, per germline. V was pared by 6 bases and J by 6 bases, with 14 bases of the junction left unmatched. CDR3 size: 15 residues. Sequenced material: naive CD4+ T cells from PBMCs. Subset given: CD45RA+ positively selected. The receptor comes from a man younger than 30 in good health. Some clones in this sample may be carry-over from other donors' samples. V usage is TRBV6-5 and J usage is TRBJ2-7, with 7 bases aligning to TRBD1. The DNA for the CDR3 is TGTGCCAGCAGCCCTTACGGGGCAGGGGGTCTCGAGCAGTACTTC. Protein product: CASSPYGAGGLEQYF.